Described below is a single T cell receptor (beta chain) sequence and its context. Data came from immunoSEQ multiplex PCR; TCRdb stores just in-frame clones and leaves some out. The table includes roughly 70,000 clones, around nine tenths detected once. V was pared by 8 bases and J by 9 bases, with 10 bases between. The CDR3 sequence is 11 residues long. Looked up from germline, CDR1 is MNHNY and CDR2 is SVGAGI (reference sequence). This entry is derived from a study of technical replicates of blood from a few donors. Sequenced material: PBMCs. The rearrangement uses TRBV6-6 and TRBJ2-2; D gene uncertain. The TCR was taken from a human donor in good health. Some clones in this sample may be carry-over from other donors' samples. This CDR3 is CASRVSRELFF. DNA of the CDR3: TGTGCCAGCCGTGTTTCCCGGGAGCTGTTTTTT.